A single sample gave rise to the 20 T cell receptor beta chains below, sequenced in a study of beta chain features in type 1 diabetes. The study reverse transcribed the entire isolated RNA, so it sequenced expressed TCRB transcripts. Here immunoSEQ multiplex PCR was the method, and the copy in TCRdb shows in-frame clones only, minus some. The sample records some 360,000 clones, 15% to 20% being singletons. The source material was naive CD4+ T cells from blood. The receptors here all came from a woman aged 18-29 years in good health.

V and J are TRBV29-1 and TRBJ1-4, with TRBD1 as a possible D gene (5 bases). Trimming removed 6 bases from V and 8 bases from J, with 10 bases in between. The CDR3 is made up of 11 amino acids. Germline V gene lookup returns CDR1 SQVTM and CDR2 ANQGSEA. CDR3 loop: CSVLRTEKLFF. The CDR3 DNA reads as TGCAGCGTCTTAAGGACAGAAAAACTGTTTTTT. Combining the CDR3 with reference TRBV29-1 and TRBJ1-4 gives the whole variable domain SAVISQKPSRDICQRGTSLTIQCQVDSQVTMMFWYRQQPGQSLTLIATANQGSEATYESGFVIDKFPISRPNLTFSTLTVSNMSPEDSSIYLCSVLRTEKLFFGSGTQLSVL.

This rearrangement joins TRBV18 to TRBJ2-5, with a weak D call TRBD1 (5 bases). The CDR3 sequence is 13 residues long. The germline CDR1 and CDR2 sequences are KGHSH and LQKENI. Trimming took 8 bases from V and 1 from J, leaving 11 bases between them. CDR3 protein: CASVRDVQETQYF. DNA for the CDR3: TGTGCCAGCGTCAGGGATGTCCAAGAGACCCAGTACTTC.

V is TRBV5-4 and J is TRBJ2-2, with TRBD1 identical over 8 bases. The CDR3 contains 16 residues. Germline V CDR1 and CDR2: SGHNT, YYREEE (reference sequence). V shed 3 bases and J 0 bases; nucleotides not matched to a gene: 4. This chain's CDR3 is CASSSRTGPNTGELFF. CDR3 nucleotide sequence: TGTGCCAGCAGCTCAAGGACAGGGCCGAACACCGGGGAGCTGTTTTTT.

This clone was detected a few times. The chain couples TRBV5-1 to TRBJ2-5; TRBD1 agrees at 8 bases. The CDR3 is 15 amino acids. Trimming took 4 bases from V and 2 from J; bases not matched to a gene: 7. The germline V gene encodes CDR1 SGHRS and CDR2 YFSETQ. The CDR3 DNA follows: TGCGCCAGCAGCACGGGACAGGTTGTACAAGAGACCCAGTACTTC. Protein sequence: CASSTGQVVQETQYF. The full variable domain, with the rest looked up from reference TRBV5-1 and TRBJ2-5, is KAGVTQTPRYLIKTRGQQVTLSCSPISGHRSVSWYQQTPGQGLQFLFEYFSETQRNKGNFPGRFSGRQFSNSRSEMNVSTLELGDSALYLCASSTGQVVQETQYFGPGTRLLVL.

The chain joins TRBV5-1 to TRBJ2-1; TRBD1 might be the D (5 bases). The V and J ends lost 4 bases and 3 bases respectively, with 11 bases between them. CDR1 is SGHRS, CDR2 YFSETQ, per germline. This CDR3 spans 14 amino acids. The CDR3 DNA reads TGCGCCAGCAGCCCCCTCACAGGCTACAATGAGCAGTTCTTC. Protein: CASSPLTGYNEQFF.

This clone has only one observation. Other DNA sequences in the same sample also yield this CDR3. The chain carries TRBV5-1 and TRBJ1-1; the D is unclear. The V gene's germline CDR1 is SGHRS and CDR2 YFSETQ. There are 15 residues in the CDR3. V lost 0 bases, J lost 0 bases, and 9 bases lay in between. The CDR3 sequence is CASSLEPGLNTEAFF. CDR3 nucleotide sequence: TGCGCCAGCAGCTTGGAACCAGGCCTGAACACTGAAGCTTTCTTT.

This clone was counted between two and nine times. J is TRBJ2-5 and V is TRBV4-3; perhaps TRBD2 as D (6 bases). CDR3 length equals 14 residues. CDR1 and CDR2 (germline): LGHNA, YSLEER. V was clipped by 5 bases and J by 2 bases, with 12 bases between them. The CDR3: CASSYEGTQETQYF. The CDR3 coding sequence is TGCGCCAGCAGCTACGAGGGGACTCAAGAGACCCAGTACTTC.

The chain carries TRBV7-8 and TRBJ2-1; 12 bases agree with TRBD2. This CDR3 region has 15 residues. The germline V gene encodes CDR1 SGHVS and CDR2 FQNEAQ. V was pared by 6 bases and J by 7 bases, with 7 bases of the junction left unmatched. CDR3 residues: CASRKLAGGSNEQFF. The DNA for the CDR3 is TGTGCCAGCAGGAAACTAGCGGGAGGCTCTAATGAGCAGTTCTTC.

The gene calls are TRBV7-2 and TRBJ2-1, with unresolved D. This CDR3 has 14 residues. From germline, CDR1 is SGHTA and CDR2 FQGNSA. Trimming stripped 5 bases from V and 3 bases from J, with 11 bases between. The chain's CDR3 is CASSPDRGYNEQFF. The CDR3 bases are TGTGCCAGCAGCCCCGACCGAGGCTACAATGAGCAGTTCTTC.

This clone was counted only a few times. The chain employs TRBV7-9 and TRBJ2-1; 12 bases line up with TRBD2. V was clipped by 5 bases and J by 4 bases; unmatched bases: 9. The length of the CDR3 is 17 residues. Germline V gene lookup returns CDR1 SEHNR and CDR2 FQNEAQ (reference sequence). The CDR3 DNA follows: TGTGCCAGCAGCGAGTGGAGGACTAGCGGGATTTACAATGAGCAGTTCTTC. This translates into CASSEWRTSGIYNEQFF.

This clone has just one count. The J gene is TRBJ2-7, the V gene TRBV5-1; 14 nucleotides match TRBD2. Germline assignment: CDR1 SGHRS and CDR2 YFSETQ. CDR3 size: 17 residues. V was clipped by 3 bases and J by 4 bases; unmatched bases: 9. The CDR3 nucleotides are TGCGCCAGCAGCTCGACTAGCGGGAGGGCCAGTTGGTACGAGCAGTACTTC. Translated, it gives CASSSTSGRASWYEQYF.

This clone occurred a few times. This chain links TRBV19 with TRBJ2-3; a possible D gene is TRBD2 (5 bases). The CDR3 loop spans 14 amino acids. The V gene lost 4 bases and the J gene lost 4 bases, with 12 bases spanning the gap. CDR1 is LNHDA, CDR2 SQIVND, per germline (reference sequence). This chain's CDR3 is CASSTLFGADTQYF. For the CDR3, the DNA is TGTGCCAGTAGTACCCTCTTCGGGGCAGATACGCAGTATTTT.

This clone was detected only a few times. The rearrangement joins TRBV18 to TRBJ1-2; no clear D gene. The CDR3 totals 14 residues. CDR1 and CDR2 (germline): KGHSH, LQKENI. Trimming left V 4 bases short and J 6 bases short, with 15 bases between. As DNA, the CDR3 is TGTGCCAGCTCACTGGGCAGGCCTACACATGGCTACACCTTC. It encodes CASSLGRPTHGYTF.

DNA for the CDR3: TGTGCCAGCAGCTTAGCAGAGTACAATGAGCAGTTCTTC. It specifies CASSLAEYNEQFF. The chain couples TRBV7-9 to TRBJ2-1; D uncertain. The germline V gene encodes CDR1 SEHNR and CDR2 FQNEAQ (reference sequence). The germline V and J ends were trimmed by 0 bases and 4 bases, with 4 bases remaining between them. The CDR3 is made up of 13 amino acids.

About this clone itself: The same CDR3 is also encoded by other DNA sequences in this sample. The chain joins TRBV30 to TRBJ2-3, with D tentatively TRBD1 (5 bases). Trimming removed 1 base at V and 1 base at J, with 9 bases between. This CDR3 has 14 amino acids. Germline V lookup: CDR1 GTSNPN, CDR2 SVGIG (reference sequence). The CDR3 is CAWSAQGGTDTQYF. CDR3 DNA: TGTGCCTGGAGTGCGCAAGGGGGCACAGATACGCAGTATTTT.

This clone was counted only a few times. This sequence joins TRBV9 and TRBJ1-1; TRBD1 is a possible D gene (5 bases). The germline V gene has CDR1 SGDLS and CDR2 YYNGEE. Between the trimmed V and J ends, which lost 4 bases and 4 bases, there was a span of 8 bases. This CDR3 spans 12 amino acids. The CDR3: CASSQGFTEAFF. Written as DNA, the CDR3 is TGTGCCAGCAGCCAGGGATTCACTGAAGCTTTCTTT. The full variable domain, its missing parts supplied by reference TRBV9 and TRBJ1-1, is DSGVTQTPKHLITATGQRVTLRCSPRSGDLSVYWYQQSLDQGLQFLIQYYNGEERAKGNILERFSAQQFPDLHSELNLSSLELGDSALYFCASSQGFTEAFFGQGTRLTVV.

The J gene is TRBJ2-7, the V gene TRBV9; 14 nucleotides line up with TRBD2. Looked up from germline, CDR1 is SGDLS and CDR2 is YYNGEE. The CDR3 sequence is 17 residues long. V shed 5 bases and J 5 bases; nucleotides not matched to a gene: 12. CDR3 protein: CASSKGRLAGGPDEQYF. CDR3 in DNA: TGTGCCAGCAGTAAGGGCCGACTAGCGGGAGGGCCGGACGAGCAGTACTTC.

The rearrangement joins TRBV7-9 to TRBJ2-3, with D maybe TRBD1 (6 bases). The germline CDR1 and CDR2 sequences are SEHNR and FQNEAQ (reference sequence). This CDR3 has 16 amino acids. V lost 2 bases to trimming and J lost 6 bases, with 18 bases between them. The CDR3 spells CASSLLAGEVADTQYF. The DNA for the CDR3 is TGTGCCAGCAGCTTATTGGCAGGGGAAGTAGCGGATACGCAGTATTTT.

This clone was seen once. The CDR3 here is CASSQDRQGHTEAFF. DNA for the CDR3: TGCGCCAGCAGCCAAGATCGCCAGGGGCACACTGAAGCTTTCTTT. V usage is TRBV4-3 and J usage is TRBJ1-1, with D possibly TRBD1 on 6 matching bases. Germline loops: CDR1 LGHNA, CDR2 YSLEER. The CDR3 extends over 15 amino acids. V was shortened by 0 bases and J by 3 bases, with 11 bases between the two germline ends.

V is TRBV12-5 and J is TRBJ1-2; the match to TRBD1 covers 7 bases. J was trimmed by 1 base and V by 6 bases; bases with no gene match: 8. Germline V CDR1 and CDR2: LGHNT, FRNRAP. The CDR3 spans 15 residues. The CDR3, as DNA: TGTGCTAGTGGCTCCGGGGACAGACTTAACTATGGCTACACCTTC. This encodes CASGSGDRLNYGYTF.